These 22 T cell receptor beta chains originate from one sample sequenced in a study of siplizumab effects on memory and regulatory T cells. The table came from immunoSEQ multiplex PCR; TCRdb's copy has only in-frame clones and leaves some out. Of some 120,000 clones listed, around 94% were seen once; the top ten hold 1.5% to 2%. The sample consisted of non-Treg CD4+ T cells sorted from blood. The source of these receptors is a human donor in good health.

The CDR3 DNA reads as TGTGCCAGCAGCTATTCTAGACAGGCCTCTGGAAACACCATATATTTT. The encoded protein is CASSYSRQASGNTIYF. This sequence joins TRBV6-6 and TRBJ1-3, with D maybe TRBD1 (6 bases). Per the germline V gene, CDR1 is MNHNY and CDR2 is SVGAGI (reference sequence). Trimming cost V 6 bases and J 0 bases, with 15 bases left between them. CDR3 length equals 16 residues.

The chain uses TRBV5-1 and TRBJ2-7; 7 bases are a match to TRBD1. The CDR3 is 15 residues long. The germline gives CDR1 SGHRS, CDR2 YFSETQ. V gave up 2 bases and J gave up 5 bases; unmatched junction bases: 10. The CDR3 protein is CASSLLEQGTNEQYF. DNA for the CDR3: TGCGCCAGCAGCTTATTGGAACAGGGGACCAACGAGCAGTACTTC.

The rearrangement uses TRBV2 and TRBJ2-3; D call uncertain. V was trimmed by 6 bases and J by 1 base, leaving 17 bases between them. Germline V lookup: CDR1 SNHLY, CDR2 FYNNEI. The CDR3 totals 16 residues. CDR3 sequence reads: CASSNEGLGGTDTQYF. The CDR3 DNA is TGTGCCAGCAGCAACGAAGGGCTAGGTGGCACAGATACGCAGTATTTT.

Written as DNA, the CDR3 is TGTGCCAGCAGCTTGGAGGGCCTCACCTCCTTACACTATGGCTACACCTTC. This codes for CASSLEGLTSLHYGYTF. The chain uses TRBV5-6 and TRBJ1-2; D is undetermined. Germline lookup yields CDR1 SGHDT and CDR2 YYEEEE. CDR3 length: 17 amino acids. V was clipped by 0 bases and J by 3 bases, with 18 bases between them.

The V gene is TRBV27, the J gene TRBJ1-2; 7 bases match TRBD1. CDR1 and CDR2 (germline): MNHEY, SMNVEV (reference sequence). The CDR3 is made up of 16 amino acids. V shed 5 bases, J shed 4 bases, and the junction held 13 bases outside the gene matches. The CDR3 loop reads CASSLEGAGALYGYTF. In nucleotides, the CDR3 is TGTGCCAGCAGTCTCGAGGGGGCAGGGGCTCTCTATGGCTACACCTTC.

The rearrangement uses TRBV14 and TRBJ2-2; 11 bases map to TRBD2. This CDR3 is built from 15 residues. J gave up 5 bases and V 6 bases, and 5 bases lay outside the gene matches. Germline V gives CDR1 SGHDN, CDR2 FVKESK. The CDR3 here is CASSRLAGQTGELFF. The CDR3 DNA reads as TGTGCCAGCAGTAGACTAGCGGGACAAACCGGGGAGCTGTTTTTT.

This chain connects TRBV18 to TRBJ1-6; no reliable D call. Germline CDR1 and CDR2: KGHSH and LQKENI. The CDR3 sequence is 14 residues long. The ends were cut back, 3 bases at V and 0 bases at J, with 3 bases in the middle. The CDR3: CASSPSSYNSPLHF. The DNA for the CDR3 is TGTGCCAGCTCACCCAGCTCCTATAATTCACCCCTCCACTTT. Full variable domain (outside the CDR3, taken from reference TRBV18 and TRBJ1-6): NAGVMQNPRHLVRRRGQEARLRCSPMKGHSHVYWYRQLPEEGLKFMVYLQKENIIDESGMPKERFSAEFPKEGPSILRIQQVVRGDSAAYFCASSPSSYNSPLHFGNGTRLTVT.

The chain employs TRBV7-6 and TRBJ2-5; D gene unclear. The germline CDR1 and CDR2 sequences are SGHVS and FNYEAQ. The CDR3 has 12 amino acids. V lost 6 bases and J 0 bases, leaving 5 bases between the germline ends. CDR3 DNA: TGTGCCAGCAGTCGCAACCAAGAGACCCAGTACTTC. It codes for CASSRNQETQYF.

The V gene is TRBV30, the J gene TRBJ2-7, with 9 bases lining up with TRBD1. Trimming cost V 3 bases and J 6 bases; bases outside gene matches: 12. This CDR3 is 15 amino acids long. CDR1 GTSNPN and CDR2 SVGIG come from the germline V gene (reference sequence). CDR3 amino acids: CAWSSSPGQGSEQYF. CDR3 DNA: TGTGCCTGGAGCTCCTCCCCAGGACAGGGGTCCGAGCAGTACTTC.

This clone was counted once. The J gene is TRBJ1-1, the V gene TRBV12-1. TRBV12-1 is shown as a pseudogene. The CDR3 has 12 amino acids. CDR3 sequence (DNA): TGTGCCAGCACCATCCCGGACGGAGAAGCTTTCTTT. This encodes CASTIPDGEAFF.

The rearrangement joins TRBV11-2 to TRBJ1-6, with D perhaps TRBD1 (5 bases). Germline CDR1 is SGHAT and CDR2 is FQNNGV. V lost 2 bases, J lost 6 bases, and 11 bases lay in between. This CDR3 region has 15 residues. The DNA for the CDR3 is TGTGCCAGCAGCTTAAAAGGGGCTGGTAATTCACCCCTCCACTTT. Its translation: CASSLKGAGNSPLHF.

The chain uses TRBV10-3 and TRBJ2-1; 8 nucleotides agree with TRBD2. This CDR3 contains 14 residues. CDR1 and CDR2 from the germline V gene are ENHRY and SYGVKD. The ends lost 6 bases at V and 2 bases at J; junction bases unmatched: 3. DNA for the CDR3: TGTGCCATCAGGGAGACTAGCGCCTACAATGAGCAGTTCTTC. Its protein is CAIRETSAYNEQFF.

J is TRBJ1-4 and V is TRBV9; the D gene is possibly TRBD1 (5 bases). The germline V gene encodes CDR1 SGDLS and CDR2 YYNGEE. This CDR3 has 17 amino acids. V gave up 0 bases and J gave up 2 bases, with 14 bases separating them. CDR3 bases: TGTGCCAGCAGCGTAGGCACAGGATCTCTCACTAATGAAAAACTGTTTTTT. Translated, it gives CASSVGTGSLTNEKLFF.

The V call is TRBV2, the J call TRBJ2-5; tentatively, D is TRBD1 (5 bases). The V end was cut by 4 bases, the J end by 1 base, with 7 bases between. Germline V CDR1 and CDR2: SNHLY, FYNNEI. This CDR3 spans 13 amino acids. CDR3 bases: TGTGCCAGCAGTGGACAGCCCCAAGAGACCCAGTACTTC. Translated, it gives CASSGQPQETQYF. Full variable domain (rest looked up from reference TRBV2 and TRBJ2-5): EPEVTQTPSHQVTQMGQEVILRCVPISNHLYFYWYRQILGQKVEFLVSFYNNEISEKSEIFDDQFSVERPDGSNFTLKIRSTKLEDSAMYFCASSGQPQETQYFGPGTRLLVL.

The chain couples TRBV6-5 to TRBJ1-2, with D perhaps TRBD1 (6 bases). Germline V gene lookup returns CDR1 MNHEY and CDR2 SVGAGI. The CDR3 has 15 amino acids. V was cut by 5 bases and J by 8 bases, with 21 bases left in between. This CDR3 reads CASSGGTLQSGGYTF. CDR3 in DNA: TGTGCCAGCAGTGGCGGGACACTTCAGTCAGGGGGCTACACCTTC.

This chain uses TRBV6-1 with TRBJ2-7; the match to TRBD1 covers 9 bases. CDR1 MNHNS and CDR2 SASEGT come from the germline V gene. The CDR3 covers 14 residues. J gave up 1 base and V 7 bases, and 5 bases lay outside the gene matches. As DNA, the CDR3 is TGTGCCAGCATGACGGGACAGGGTTCCTACGAGCAGTACTTC. Protein product: CASMTGQGSYEQYF.

The V call is TRBV27, the J call TRBJ2-3, with a tentative D call TRBD1 (6 bases). V lost 10 bases, J lost 3 bases, and 20 bases lay in between. The germline CDR1 and CDR2 sequences are MNHEY and SMNVEV (reference sequence). The CDR3 spans 15 residues. CDR3 amino acids: CATPWGPSRTDTQYF. The CDR3 nucleotides read TGTGCCACCCCGTGGGGGCCCTCTCGGACAGATACGCAGTATTTT.

This chain joins TRBV6-4 and TRBJ2-7; 12 bases are a match to TRBD2. V shed 3 bases, J shed 7 bases, and the junction held 1 base outside the gene matches. Germline CDR1 reads MRHNA; CDR2 reads SNTAGT. The CDR3 has 13 residues. CDR3 protein: CASSEGTSGEQYF. CDR3 nucleotide sequence: TGTGCCAGCAGTGAGGGGACTAGCGGGGAGCAGTACTTC.

This sequence joins TRBV4-2 and TRBJ1-1; D unresolved. CDR1 LGHNA and CDR2 YNFKEQ come from the germline V gene. This CDR3 spans 13 amino acids. The ends were cut back, 1 base at V and 11 bases at J, with 14 bases in the middle. CDR3 sequence (DNA): TGTGCCAGCAGCCAAGCTGTCCCTAGCAGGGCTTTCTTT. Translation gives CASSQAVPSRAFF.

The rearrangement joins TRBV10-1 to TRBJ2-5; unclear D gene. The CDR3 is 14 residues long. CDR1 is WNHNN and CDR2 is SYGVQD in the germline V gene (reference sequence). V was pared by 0 bases and J by 1 base, with 6 bases between. The CDR3 loop is CASSESSSQETQYF. CDR3 bases: TGCGCCAGCAGTGAGTCGTCCAGCCAAGAGACCCAGTACTTC.

The DNA of the CDR3 is TGCGCCAGCACGACTAGCGGGACATATCAGGATACGCAGTATTTT. Translation: CASTTSGTYQDTQYF. The chain is built from TRBV5-1 and TRBJ2-3; TRBD2 matches 11 bases. The CDR3 has 15 residues. J gave up 6 bases and V 6 bases, and 9 bases lay outside the gene matches. CDR1 and CDR2 from the germline V gene are SGHRS and YFSETQ.

The rearrangement joins TRBV10-3 to TRBJ1-1, with 9 bases that match TRBD1. With 5 bases clipped from V and 6 bases from J, the junction kept 4 bases outside the gene matches. Germline V gene sequence: CDR1 ENHRY, CDR2 SYGVKD. The CDR3 sequence is 13 residues long. CDR3 amino acids: CAISSGQGPEAFF. The CDR3 DNA follows: TGTGCCATCAGTTCGGGACAGGGCCCTGAAGCTTTCTTT.